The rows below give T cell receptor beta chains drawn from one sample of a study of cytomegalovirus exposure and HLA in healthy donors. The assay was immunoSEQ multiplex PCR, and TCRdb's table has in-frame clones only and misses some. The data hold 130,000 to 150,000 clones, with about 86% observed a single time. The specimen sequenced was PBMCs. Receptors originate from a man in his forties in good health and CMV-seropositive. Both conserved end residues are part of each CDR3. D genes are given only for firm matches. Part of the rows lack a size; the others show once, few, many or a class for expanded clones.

TGCGCCAGCAGCTTACAGGGGGGTGGCCAGCCCCAGCATTTT,CASSLQGGGQPQHF,TRBJ1-5,.,TRBD1,TRBV5-1,14
TGTGCCAGCAGCGCCGGTCTGGGGAGCTCCTACGAGCAGTACTTC,CASSAGLGSSYEQYF,TRBJ2-7,.,.,TRBV5-6,15
TGCGCCAGCAGCGGGGCCGGGACTAGCGCCTACAATGAGCAGTTCTTC,CASSGAGTSAYNEQFF,TRBJ2-1,.,TRBD2,TRBV5-1,16
TGCGCCAGCAGCCAACCGGGACAGGGAACCTACGAGCAGTACTTC,CASSQPGQGTYEQYF,TRBJ2-7,.,TRBD1,TRBV4-1,15
TGTGCCAGCAGTTGGGACTTCTACAATGAGCAGTTCTTC,CASSWDFYNEQFF,TRBJ2-1,.,.,TRBV6-1,13
TGTGCCAGCAGCGCGGACAGGCGATTCAATCAGCCCCAGCATTTT,CASSADRRFNQPQHF,TRBJ1-5,.,TRBD1,TRBV7-2,15
TGCGCCAGCAGCTTGGCCCCGCAGGCGTACGAGCAGTACTTC,CASSLAPQAYEQYF,TRBJ2-7,.,.,TRBV5-1,14
TGTGCCAGCAGTGATCAACAGGCCGATAGGGTGGCCCAGCATTTT,CASSDQQADRVAQHF,TRBJ1-5,.,.,TRBV2,15
TGTGCCAGCAGTTCCGGGACAGGGATCCCCTACGAGCAGTACTTC,CASSSGTGIPYEQYF,TRBJ2-7,.,TRBD1,TRBV6-5,15
TGTGCCAGCTCACCCCGTGCGCTATACGAGCAGTACTTC,CASSPRALYEQYF,TRBJ2-7,.,.,TRBV18,13
TGCGCCAGCAGCCACGGGACTACCCAAGAGACCCAGTACTTC,CASSHGTTQETQYF,TRBJ2-5,once,TRBD2,TRBV5-1,14
TGTGCCAGCAGCCAAGATACACGGGGAGGAGAGAGCTACACCTTC,CASSQDTRGGESYTF,TRBJ1-2,.,.,TRBV4-2,15
TGTGCCAGCAGTCTCCATCCCGGGGGTACTGAAGCTTTCTTT,CASSLHPGGTEAFF,TRBJ1-1,.,.,TRBV6-1,14